This T cell receptor (beta chain) was recovered during a study of shared clonotypes between healthy human individuals. Sequencing was performed with immunoSEQ multiplex PCR; in TCRdb, only in-frame clones are kept and a portion is missing. The profile covers approximately 710,000 clones, with about 90% appearing a single time and about a third taken by the ten largest. This CDR3 region has 15 residues. Trimming pared 2 bases from V and 5 bases from J, leaving 17 bases between. Germline V gene lookup returns CDR1 SGHRS and CDR2 YFSETQ. Only a few counts were recorded for this clone. Specimen: memory CD8+ T cells from PBMCs. As for subset: CD45RO+ cells pooled with CCR7-negative TemRA cells. V gene TRBV5-1 combines with J gene TRBJ2-7; a weak D match, TRBD2 (8 bases). The TCR was taken from a man younger than 35 in good health. Some clones in this sample may be carry-over from other donors' samples. The CDR3 DNA is TGCGCCAGCAGCTTCACCGGGAGGGACAGAGACGAGCAGTACTTC. This translates into CASSFTGRDRDEQYF.